This T cell receptor (beta chain) stems from a study of T cells expressing NK-cell markers. Whole-study context: Seven HCMV-seropositive donors and one seronegative donor made up the eight sequenced donors.

TCRdb derives one entry per CDR3 protein from the 5' RACE reads, leaving out DNA. The repertoire table contains about 460,000 distinct CDR3 sequences. The germline CDR1 and CDR2 sequences are SGHDT and YYEEEE. This CDR3 is 14 amino acids long. The chain uses TRBV5-6 and TRBJ2-1; with no DNA, the TCRdb D assignment of TRBD1 cannot be verified. The source of this sequence is a woman aged 50 to 65 in good health. The sequencing input was blood T cells: a sorted CD56 or NKG2C T cell subset, CD4+ or CD8+ T cells, or bulk PBMC T cells (not recorded which). CDR3 amino acids: CASALRGQGFDQFF.